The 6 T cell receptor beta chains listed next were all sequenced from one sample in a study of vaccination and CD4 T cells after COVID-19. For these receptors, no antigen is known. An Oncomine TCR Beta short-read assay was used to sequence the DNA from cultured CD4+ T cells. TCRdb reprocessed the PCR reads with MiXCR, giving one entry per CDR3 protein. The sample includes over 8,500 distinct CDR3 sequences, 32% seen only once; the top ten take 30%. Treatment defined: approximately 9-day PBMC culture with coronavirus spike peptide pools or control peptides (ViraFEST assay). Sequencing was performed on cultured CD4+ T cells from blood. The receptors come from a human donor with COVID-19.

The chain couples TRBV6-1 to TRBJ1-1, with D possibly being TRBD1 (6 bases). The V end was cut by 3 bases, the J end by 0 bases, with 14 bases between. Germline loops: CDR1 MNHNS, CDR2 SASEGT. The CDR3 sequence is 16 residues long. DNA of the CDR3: TGTGCCAGCAGTGATCCCGGGGGCTCAGTGAACACTGAAGCTTTCTTT. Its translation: CASSDPGGSVNTEAFF.

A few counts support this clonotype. CDR3 residues: CASSPRDRGANQPQHF. The CDR3 DNA sequence: TGTGCCAGCAGCCCCCGGGACAGGGGAGCCAATCAGCCCCAGCATTTT. The V call is TRBV27, the J call TRBJ1-5; the match to TRBD1 covers 10 bases. CDR3 size: 16 residues. Germline V gene lookup returns CDR1 MNHEY and CDR2 SMNVEV (reference sequence). J was trimmed by 3 bases and V by 6 bases; bases with no gene match: 8.

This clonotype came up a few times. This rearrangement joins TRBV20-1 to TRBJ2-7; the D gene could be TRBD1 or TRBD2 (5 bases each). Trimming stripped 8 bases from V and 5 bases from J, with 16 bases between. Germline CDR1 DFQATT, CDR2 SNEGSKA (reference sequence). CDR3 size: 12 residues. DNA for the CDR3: TGCAGTCAGCACGCCAGGGAGCACGAGCAGTACTTC. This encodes CSQHAREHEQYF.

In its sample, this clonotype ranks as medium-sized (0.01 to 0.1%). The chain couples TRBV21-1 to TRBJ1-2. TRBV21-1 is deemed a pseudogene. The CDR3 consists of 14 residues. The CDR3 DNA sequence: TGTGCCAGCACCAACGCTCAGGGCCCCTATGGCTACACCTTC. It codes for CASTNAQGPYGYTF.

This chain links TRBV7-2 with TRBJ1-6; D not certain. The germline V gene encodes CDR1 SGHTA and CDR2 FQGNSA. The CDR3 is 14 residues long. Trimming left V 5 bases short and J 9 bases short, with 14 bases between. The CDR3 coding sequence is TGTGCCAGCAGCCATCCTGGAGGTGGTTCACCCCTCCACTTT. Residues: CASSHPGGGSPLHF.

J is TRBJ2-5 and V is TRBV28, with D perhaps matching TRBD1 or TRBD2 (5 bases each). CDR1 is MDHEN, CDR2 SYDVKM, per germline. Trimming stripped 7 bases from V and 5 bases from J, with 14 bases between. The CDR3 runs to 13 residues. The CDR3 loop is CASTGRVEETQYF. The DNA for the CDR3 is TGTGCCAGCACGGGGCGCGTTGAGGAGACCCAGTACTTC.